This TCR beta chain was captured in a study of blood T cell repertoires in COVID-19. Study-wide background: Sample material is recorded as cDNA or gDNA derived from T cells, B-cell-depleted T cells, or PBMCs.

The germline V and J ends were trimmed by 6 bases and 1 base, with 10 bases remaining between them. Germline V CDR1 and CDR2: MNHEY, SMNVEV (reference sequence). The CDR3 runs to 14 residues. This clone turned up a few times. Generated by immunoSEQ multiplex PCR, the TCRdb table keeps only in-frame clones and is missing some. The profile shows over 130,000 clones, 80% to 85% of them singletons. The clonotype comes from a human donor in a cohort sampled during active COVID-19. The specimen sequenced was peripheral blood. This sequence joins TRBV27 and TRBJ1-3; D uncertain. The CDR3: CASRPFRSGNTIYF. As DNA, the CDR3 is TGTGCCAGCAGGCCCTTTCGGTCTGGAAACACCATATATTTT.